These 22 T cell receptor beta chains share one sample of origin, sequenced in a study of identical twins. MiXCR, run by TCRdb on the 5' RACE reads, gives a single entry per CDR3 protein. The repertoire holds some 630,000 distinct CDR3 sequences, with about 7% as singletons. These sequences were also reported in another study, on yellow fever vaccine responses in identical twins.

The sample consisted of PBMCs. Receptor source: a woman aged 18 to 35 in good health.

As for this clonotype: This may be a read error: a much more frequent sequence differs by one nucleotide. The V gene is TRBV3-1, the J gene TRBJ2-7; unclear D gene. V dropped 1 base and J dropped 6 bases, with 4 bases sitting between them. The V gene's germline CDR1 is LGHDT and CDR2 YNNKEL (reference sequence). The CDR3 sequence is 11 residues long. CDR3 sequence: CASSQGGEQYV. CDR3 in DNA: TGTGCCAGCAGCCAAGGGGGCGAGCAGTACGTC.

This clonotype appeared many times. The V call is TRBV6-5, the J call TRBJ2-1, with 8 bases lining up with TRBD2. Germline-derived CDR1 and CDR2 are MNHEY and SVGAGI. CDR3 length equals 18 residues. V lost 4 bases and J lost 8; bases outside the gene matches: 19. DNA of the CDR3: TGTGCCAGCAGTTTGCCGGTAGGGCTAGCGGGCGGGGGAGATGAGCAGTTCTTC. Its translation is CASSLPVGLAGGGDEQFF.

This clonotype has just a few counts. V usage is TRBV9 and J usage is TRBJ1-4, with 8 bases that match TRBD1. Germline CDR1 is SGDLS and CDR2 is YYNGEE. Trimming took 3 bases from V and 8 from J; bases not matched to a gene: 3. This CDR3 contains 13 residues. DNA of the CDR3: TGTGCCAGCAGCGAGACAGGGGTGGAAAAACTGTTTTTT. Protein sequence: CASSETGVEKLFF.

The sample holds many counts of this clonotype. The gene calls are TRBV2 and TRBJ2-1; 11 bases align to TRBD1. This CDR3 has 13 residues. V shed 10 bases, J shed 7 bases, and the junction held 6 bases outside the gene matches. The V gene's germline CDR1 is SNHLY and CDR2 FYNNEI. The CDR3 spells CATPGQGGNEQFF. The CDR3 DNA reads TGTGCCACTCCGGGACAGGGGGGGAATGAGCAGTTCTTC.

The chain is built from TRBV28 and TRBJ2-1; 7 positions match TRBD1. CDR1 is MDHEN and CDR2 is SYDVKM in the germline V gene. The CDR3 is 14 residues long. J gave up 7 bases and V 5 bases, and 8 bases lay outside the gene matches. The CDR3 DNA sequence: TGTGCCAGCAGTGGCGGACAGGTTACTAATGAGCAGTTCTTC. This sequence encodes CASSGGQVTNEQFF.

This clonotype was observed at least ten times. The rearrangement uses TRBV12-3 or TRBV12-4 and TRBJ1-1; D is unresolved. This CDR3 is 15 amino acids long. The ends were cut back, 7 bases at V and 3 bases at J, with 18 bases in the middle. CDR3 coding DNA: TGTGCCAGCACGCAATCAGTTGTTTGGGACACTGAAGCTTTCTTT. Its protein product is CASTQSVVWDTEAFF.

The table lists this clonotype with many counts. The J gene is TRBJ2-1, the V gene TRBV6-2 or TRBV6-3; D might be TRBD1 (6 bases). The germline CDR1 and CDR2 sequences are MNHEY and SVGEGT. Trimming cost V 9 bases and J 2 bases, with 11 bases left between them. This CDR3 is 13 amino acids long. The CDR3 loop reads CASRTEPYNEQFF. The CDR3 DNA follows: TGTGCCAGTAGGACAGAACCCTACAATGAGCAGTTCTTC.

This clonotype was seen many times. The genes are TRBV6-5 and TRBJ2-7; D possibly corresponds to TRBD1 (6 bases). This CDR3 has 16 amino acids. Trimming removed 2 bases at V and 3 bases at J, with 17 bases between. The germline V gene has CDR1 MNHEY and CDR2 SVGAGI. The CDR3, as DNA: TGTGCCAGCAGTTACAGACCCAGGGGCGCACGCTACGAGCAGTACGTC. Translation: CASSYRPRGARYEQYV.

This clonotype was recorded at least ten times. The chain recombines TRBV20-1 with TRBJ2-5; 7 bases are shared with TRBD1. The CDR3 is 14 residues long. V lost 0 bases to trimming and J lost 2 bases; unmatched junction nucleotides: 3. Germline assignment: CDR1 DFQATT and CDR2 SNEGSKA (reference sequence). The CDR3 protein is CSARDPTGQETQYF. CDR3 in DNA: TGCAGTGCTAGAGATCCGACAGGGCAAGAGACCCAGTACTTC.

This clonotype was detected a few times. The chain carries TRBV5-1 and TRBJ2-1; TRBD2 is a possible D gene (5 bases). This CDR3 has 13 residues. Germline lookup yields CDR1 SGHRS and CDR2 YFSETQ. The V end lost 0 bases, the J end lost 9 bases, and 10 bases lay between the germline ends. The CDR3 nucleotides read TGCGCCAGCAGCTTGGAAGTTGCGGGTGAGCAGTTCTTC. Protein: CASSLEVAGEQFF.

In its sample, this clonotype was seen many times. The chain uses TRBV2 and TRBJ2-1; D possibly corresponds to TRBD1 (5 bases). The CDR3 contains 12 residues. V shed 2 bases and J shed 12 bases, with 11 bases lying between them. Germline V gene data show CDR1 as SNHLY and CDR2 as FYNNEI. CDR3 coding DNA: TGTGCCAGCAGTGAACAGGGATTTAGGCAGTTCTTC. It codes for CASSEQGFRQFF. Using reference TRBV2 and TRBJ2-1 for the parts outside the CDR3, the full variable domain is EPEVTQTPSHQVTQMGQEVILRCVPISNHLYFYWYRQILGQKVEFLVSFYNNEISEKSEIFDDQFSVERPDGSNFTLKIRSTKLEDSAMYFCASSEQGFRQFFGPGTRLTVL.

The J gene is TRBJ2-5, the V gene TRBV20-1; TRBD1 agrees at 7 bases. V was clipped by 0 bases and J by 7 bases; unmatched bases: 11. The CDR3 extends over 15 amino acids. The germline gives CDR1 DFQATT, CDR2 SNEGSKA (reference sequence). The CDR3 DNA sequence: TGCAGTGCTAGAGATCCCGACAGGGAAGTCGTGACCCAGTACTTC. Protein: CSARDPDREVVTQYF.

There are a few counts of this clonotype. The rearrangement links TRBV4-1 to TRBJ2-1; 9 bases line up with TRBD1. The germline CDR1 and CDR2 sequences are MGHRA and YSYEKL. V gave up 0 bases and J gave up 0 bases; unmatched junction bases: 15. The CDR3 spans 21 residues. CDR3 bases: TGCGCCAGCAGCCAAGATCTGGGACAGGGAATCCCAGGGGCCTCCTACAATGAGCAGTTCTTC. Its translation: CASSQDLGQGIPGASYNEQFF.

The chain combines TRBV5-1 with TRBJ2-1; TRBD1 matches at 8 bases. CDR3 length: 14 residues. J was trimmed by 7 bases and V by 3 bases; bases with no gene match: 6. Germline lookup yields CDR1 SGHRS and CDR2 YFSETQ. The CDR3 DNA reads as TGCGCCAGCAGCTCGACAGGGGCCGAGAATGAGCAGTTCTTC. Amino acid sequence: CASSSTGAENEQFF.

This clonotype has more than one count but fewer than ten. The chain couples TRBV6-1 to TRBJ2-3; 14 bases line up with TRBD2. Germline V gene lookup returns CDR1 MNHNS and CDR2 SASEGT. Trimming cost V 6 bases and J 6 bases; bases outside gene matches: 5. The CDR3 is 15 residues long. CDR3 nucleotide sequence: TGTGCCAGCAGACGACTAGCGGGGGGGGATGATACGCAGTATTTT. This sequence encodes CASRRLAGGDDTQYF.

The J gene is TRBJ2-7, the V gene TRBV10-3; no firm D call. The CDR3 is 13 residues long. Trimming shortened V by 4 bases and J by 7 bases, and 14 bases separated the two germline ends. Germline V gives CDR1 ENHRY, CDR2 SYGVKD. In DNA, the CDR3 is TGTGCCATCAGTGCAGGACCCGAAGGGGAGCAGTACTTC. Amino acid sequence: CAISAGPEGEQYF.

This clonotype was picked up many times. The rearrangement links TRBV6-6 to TRBJ2-5, with a weak D call TRBD2 (5 bases). V lost 6 bases to trimming and J lost 1 base, with 6 bases between them. Germline CDR1 is MNHNY and CDR2 is SVGAGI (reference sequence). The CDR3 runs to 12 residues. The CDR3 loop is CASSGVQETQYF. The DNA for the CDR3 is TGTGCCAGCAGCGGGGTCCAAGAGACCCAGTACTTC.

This clonotype was found many times. The chain carries TRBV29-1 and TRBJ2-4, with 9 bases lining up with TRBD1. The CDR3 is 18 amino acids. Losses at the gene ends were 6 bases for V and 0 bases for J; bases not matched to a gene: 15. Germline V CDR1 and CDR2: SQVTM, ANQGSEA. The CDR3 sequence: CSVSTGTGPYLAKNIQYF. CDR3 DNA sequence: TGCAGCGTAAGCACCGGGACAGGGCCTTATCTAGCCAAAAACATTCAGTACTTC.

In this sample, this clonotype turned up many times. V usage is TRBV6-1 and J usage is TRBJ1-2, with TRBD1 matching 9 bases. Trimming removed 5 bases from V and 8 bases from J; junction bases left unmatched: 21. The germline V gene has CDR1 MNHNS and CDR2 SASEGT. CDR3 length: 18 residues. The DNA of the CDR3 is TGTGCCAGCAGTCAACCCTCCCCCGGGACAGGGAGGGGAGGAGGCTACACCTTC. Translation: CASSQPSPGTGRGGGYTF.

The chain uses TRBV4-1 and TRBJ2-7, with TRBD2 matching over 7 bases. The CDR3 length is 15 residues. Germline V gives CDR1 MGHRA, CDR2 YSYEKL. Trimming cost V 1 base and J 1 base; bases outside gene matches: 4. The CDR3 region is CASSQASGPSYEQYF. DNA of the CDR3: TGCGCCAGCAGCCAAGCTAGCGGACCTTCCTACGAGCAGTACTTC.

The table lists this clonotype with many counts. The chain joins TRBV4-1 to TRBJ2-3; 10 bases align to TRBD1. CDR1 is MGHRA and CDR2 is YSYEKL in the germline V gene. CDR3 length equals 17 residues. Trimming removed 1 base from V and 4 bases from J; junction bases left unmatched: 8. The CDR3 here is CASSQGDRGLFSDTQYF. CDR3 DNA sequence: TGCGCCAGCAGCCAAGGGGACAGGGGCCTTTTCTCAGATACGCAGTATTTT.

This clonotype has only a few counts. The chain recombines TRBV20-1 with TRBJ1-2; D is undetermined. The CDR3 consists of 12 residues. From germline, CDR1 is DFQATT and CDR2 SNEGSKA (reference sequence). V was shortened by 5 bases and J by 1 base, with 8 bases between the two germline ends. The CDR3: CSAHVLNYGYTF. The CDR3 DNA reads TGCAGTGCTCACGTCCTTAACTATGGCTACACCTTC.